This T cell receptor (beta chain) was sequenced in a study of PD-L1 blockade in urothelial cancer. This clone has only one observation. This table comes from immunoSEQ multiplex PCR, and its TCRdb copy is limited to in-frame clones, with some not included. The table has about 50,000 clones, approximately 80% seen once. Germline assignment: CDR1 SGHDT and CDR2 YYEEEE. This CDR3 is 15 amino acids long. Trimming shortened V by 3 bases and J by 6 bases, and 16 bases separated the two germline ends. This chain uses TRBV5-6 with TRBJ1-5; the D is unclear. Sequenced here: PBMCs, sampled around atezolizumab (anti-PD-L1) treatment. This clonotype originated in a man between 65 and 80 years old with urothelial cancer. CDR3 in DNA: TGTGCCAGCAGCTCCAGACTACGGTTGGGTCAGCCCCAGCATTTT. This translates into CASSSRLRLGQPQHF.